The rows below give T cell receptor beta chains drawn from one sample of a study of blood T cells in healthy people across ages. TCRdb recomputed calls from the 5' RACE reads with MiXCR, one row per CDR3 protein. Among over 300,000 distinct CDR3 sequences listed, about half were seen once. The specimen sequenced was blood. The receptors come from a man between 60 and 75 years old in good health. Both conserved end residues are part of each CDR3. The D gene is left open where the match is weak. Only some rows state a clone size, as once, few, many or a class for expanded clones.

CDR3: CASSAGGLAGGRKDTQYF
DNA: TGTGCCAGCAGCGCAGGGGGACTAGCGGGGGGGCGTAAAGATACGCAGTATTTT
J: TRBJ2-3
D: TRBD2
V: TRBV11-2
size: .

CDR3: CASSQDAPPPLPGELFF
DNA: TGTGCCAGCAGCCAAGATGCGCCTCCACCTCTACCCGGGGAGCTGTTTTTT
J: TRBJ2-2
D: .
V: TRBV4-2
size: .

CDR3: CASSPEGAWGVETQYF
DNA: TGTGCCAGCAGCCCAGAGGGAGCCTGGGGGGTAGAGACCCAGTACTTC
J: TRBJ2-5
D: .
V: TRBV7-2
size: few

CDR3: CATSDPKRGYTF
DNA: TGTGCCACCAGTGACCCCAAACGCGGCTACACCTTC
J: TRBJ1-2
D: .
V: TRBV24-1
size: .

CDR3: CASSLEDRGGEQYF
DNA: TGCGCCAGCAGCTTGGAGGACAGGGGAGGCGAGCAGTACTTC
J: TRBJ2-7
D: TRBD1
V: TRBV5-1
size: .

CDR3: CASSEGLAGGETQYF
DNA: TGTGCCAGCAGTGAGGGACTAGCGGGGGGGGAGACCCAGTACTTC
J: TRBJ2-5
D: TRBD2
V: TRBV6-6
size: once

CDR3: CASRTGVLNYGYTF
DNA: TGTGCCAGCAGAACGGGGGTTTTGAACTATGGCTACACCTTC
J: TRBJ1-2
D: .
V: TRBV28
size: .

CDR3: CASRLGGVGYTF
DNA: TGTGCCAGCAGGTTAGGGGGGGTTGGCTACACCTTC
J: TRBJ1-2
D: .
V: TRBV12-3/TRBV12-4
size: few

CDR3: CSAPGQAIYEQYF
DNA: TGCAGTGCCCCGGGACAGGCCATCTACGAGCAGTACTTC
J: TRBJ2-7
D: TRBD1
V: TRBV20-1
size: few

CDR3: CASSLDRAPGANVLTF
DNA: TGTGCCAGCAGCTTAGATAGGGCCCCTGGGGCCAACGTCCTGACTTTC
J: TRBJ2-6
D: .
V: TRBV7-9
size: .

CDR3: CASSSSGRGQETQYF
DNA: TGTGCCAGCAGCTCTAGCGGGAGAGGCCAAGAGACCCAGTACTTC
J: TRBJ2-5
D: TRBD2
V: TRBV11-1
size: .

CDR3: CASSLEFGLAKNIQYF
DNA: TGTGCCAGCAGCTTAGAATTCGGCTTAGCCAAAAACATTCAGTACTTC
J: TRBJ2-4
D: .
V: TRBV11-2
size: many

CDR3: CASSVGDRDEETQYF
DNA: TGTGCCAGCAGCGTTGGGGACAGGGATGAGGAGACCCAGTACTTC
J: TRBJ2-5
D: TRBD1
V: TRBV9
size: .

CDR3: CATSVPRAGQETQYF
DNA: TGTGCCACCAGTGTCCCCAGGGCTGGTCAAGAGACCCAGTACTTC
J: TRBJ2-5
D: .
V: TRBV24-1
size: .

CDR3: CSARGRGRGNSYNEQYF
DNA: TGCAGTGCCCGAGGCCGCGGGAGGGGGAACTCCTACAATGAGCAGTACTTC
J: TRBJ2-7
D: TRBD2
V: TRBV20-1
size: .

CDR3: CASSSGLAGGNHDRDTQYF
DNA: TGTGCCAGCAGTTCGGGACTAGCGGGAGGGAATCATGATAGAGATACGCAGTATTTT
J: TRBJ2-3
D: TRBD2
V: TRBV27
size: .

CDR3: CSARDGSGSVDNEQFF
DNA: TGCAGTGCTAGAGATGGCAGCGGGAGCGTCGACAATGAGCAGTTCTTC
J: TRBJ2-1
D: TRBD2
V: TRBV20-1
size: .

CDR3: CASSLRTKYNEQFF
DNA: TGTGCCAGCAGTCTCAGGACCAAATACAATGAGCAGTTCTTC
J: TRBJ2-1
D: .
V: TRBV6-5
size: few

CDR3: CSVAHHNEQFF
DNA: TGCAGCGTTGCGCACCACAATGAGCAGTTCTTC
J: TRBJ2-1
D: .
V: TRBV29-1
size: few

CDR3: CASSKEGELGSTDTQYF
DNA: TGTGCCAGCAGCAAGGAGGGGGAACTGGGAAGCACAGATACGCAGTATTTT
J: TRBJ2-3
D: .
V: TRBV13
size: .

CDR3: CASSFGVGQSTNYGYTF
DNA: TGTGCCAGCAGCTTTGGGGTAGGACAATCTACTAACTATGGCTACACCTTC
J: TRBJ1-2
D: .
V: TRBV7-9
size: few

CDR3: CSATSGAHYGYTF
DNA: TGCAGTGCTACTAGCGGAGCTCACTATGGCTACACCTTC
J: TRBJ1-2
D: .
V: TRBV20-1
size: .

CDR3: CAGSLGEGRTNEQYF
DNA: TGTGCCGGCAGCTTAGGAGAGGGACGGACCAATGAGCAGTACTTC
J: TRBJ2-7
D: .
V: TRBV7-9
size: .

CDR3: CASSSSGTGGEKLFF
DNA: TGCGCCAGCAGCTCCTCCGGGACAGGGGGTGAAAAACTGTTTTTT
J: TRBJ1-4
D: TRBD1
V: TRBV5-1
size: many

CDR3: CSVEIPSYNEQFF
DNA: TGCAGCGTTGAGATACCAAGCTACAATGAGCAGTTCTTC
J: TRBJ2-1
D: .
V: TRBV29-1
size: .

CDR3: CASSPGPREQYF
DNA: TGTGCCAGCAGCCCGGGACCTCGCGAGCAGTACTTC
J: TRBJ2-7
D: .
V: TRBV7-2
size: few

CDR3: CSAYSSTGRGVDYGYTF
DNA: TGCAGCGCCTACTCTTCGACAGGGCGGGGGGTCGACTATGGCTACACCTTC
J: TRBJ1-2
D: TRBD1
V: TRBV29-1
size: .

CDR3: CASRPSGGGPGNEQFF
DNA: TGCGCCAGCAGACCTAGTGGCGGGGGTCCTGGTAATGAGCAGTTCTTC
J: TRBJ2-1
D: TRBD2
V: TRBV5-1
size: .

CDR3: CSVVFPGRRGDQPQHF
DNA: TGCAGCGTTGTGTTCCCCGGCAGAAGAGGGGATCAGCCCCAGCATTTT
J: TRBJ1-5
D: .
V: TRBV29-1
size: few

CDR3: CASKGDSSYEQYF
DNA: TGTGCCAGCAAAGGAGACAGTTCCTACGAGCAGTACTTC
J: TRBJ2-7
D: .
V: TRBV6-1
size: .

CDR3: CASMEGGADTQYF
DNA: TGTGCCAGCATGGAGGGCGGGGCAGATACGCAGTATTTT
J: TRBJ2-3
D: .
V: TRBV2
size: .

CDR3: CASSQVTGGAGYNEQFF
DNA: TGCGCCAGCAGCCAAGTTACAGGGGGGGCGGGATACAATGAGCAGTTCTTC
J: TRBJ2-1
D: .
V: TRBV4-3
size: .

CDR3: CSVELGSVETQYF
DNA: TGCAGCGTTGAACTAGGGTCGGTAGAGACCCAGTACTTC
J: TRBJ2-5
D: .
V: TRBV29-1
size: .

CDR3: CASSYDRDRRYF
DNA: TGCGCCAGCAGCTACGACCGGGACCGACGGTACTTC
J: TRBJ2-7
D: .
V: TRBV5-1
size: few

CDR3: CASSFWTGSNEKLFF
DNA: TGTGCCAGCAGCTTCTGGACGGGCTCTAATGAAAAACTGTTTTTT
J: TRBJ1-4
D: .
V: TRBV7-9
size: .

CDR3: CASSHMINNEQYF
DNA: TGTGCCAGCAGCCACATGATCAACAATGAGCAGTACTTC
J: TRBJ2-7
D: .
V: TRBV4-2
size: .

CDR3: CSASGPTYEKLFF
DNA: TGCAGCGCATCCGGGCCGACCTATGAAAAACTGTTTTTT
J: TRBJ1-4
D: .
V: TRBV29-1
size: .

CDR3: CSARLAGTEQYF
DNA: TGCAGTGCCAGGCTAGCGGGAACCGAGCAGTACTTC
J: TRBJ2-7
D: TRBD2
V: TRBV20-1
size: many

CDR3: CATSSLLGSTRNEQFF
DNA: TGTGCCACCAGCAGCCTATTGGGGTCCACAAGGAATGAGCAGTTCTTC
J: TRBJ2-1
D: .
V: TRBV15
size: .